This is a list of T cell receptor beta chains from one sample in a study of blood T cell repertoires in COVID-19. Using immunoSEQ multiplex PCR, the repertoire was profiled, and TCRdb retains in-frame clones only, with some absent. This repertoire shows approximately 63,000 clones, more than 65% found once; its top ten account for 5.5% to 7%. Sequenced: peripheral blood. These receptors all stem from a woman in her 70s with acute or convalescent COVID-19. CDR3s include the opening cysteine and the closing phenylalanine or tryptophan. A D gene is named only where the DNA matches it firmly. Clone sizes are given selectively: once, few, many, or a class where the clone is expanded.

CASSVGTSGPYEQYF	TGTGCCAGCAGCGTTGGGACTAGCGGACCTTACGAGCAGTACTTC	TRBD2	TRBV9	.	TRBJ2-7
CATSDSHNEKLFF	TGTGCCACCAGTGATTCCCATAATGAAAAACTGTTTTTT	.	TRBV24-1	.	TRBJ1-4
CASRTDRSEKTQYF	TGTGCCAGCAGGACAGATCGAAGCGAGAAGACCCAGTACTTC	.	TRBV2	.	TRBJ2-5
CAWSVSDSGRRETQYF	TGTGCCTGGAGTGTATCGGATAGCGGCAGGCGGGAGACCCAGTACTTC	.	TRBV30	.	TRBJ2-5
CASSEQGETQYF	TGCGCCAGCAGCGAACAGGGAGAGACCCAGTACTTC	.	TRBV5-1	.	TRBJ2-5
CASSLAASGGDYRTDTQYF	TGTGCCAGCAGCTTAGCAGCTAGCGGGGGGGATTACCGCACAGATACGCAGTATTTT	TRBD2	TRBV7-2	.	TRBJ2-3
CASSSNTPSGANVLTF	TGTGCCAGCAGCTCAAACACCCCCTCTGGGGCCAACGTCCTGACTTTC	.	TRBV28	.	TRBJ2-6
CASSLRARNSPLHF	TGTGCCAGCAGCTTGCGGGCCCGGAATTCACCCCTCCACTTT	.	TRBV13	.	TRBJ1-6
CASSELVAGNSPLHF	TGTGCCAGCAGTGAATTGGTGGCGGGGAATTCACCCCTCCACTTT	.	TRBV6-1	.	TRBJ1-6
CASATGALSYEQYF	TGTGCCAGCGCGACAGGGGCCCTCTCCTACGAGCAGTACTTC	TRBD1	TRBV10-3	.	TRBJ2-7
CASSSFSYEQYF	TGCGCCAGCAGCTCCTTCTCCTACGAGCAGTACTTC	.	TRBV5-1	few	TRBJ2-7
CASSSWQGENSPLHF	TGTGCCAGCAGTTCCTGGCAGGGTGAAAATTCACCCCTCCACTTT	.	TRBV28	.	TRBJ1-6
CASSLRQGYYGYTF	TGCGCCAGCAGCTTGCGACAGGGATACTATGGCTACACCTTC	TRBD1	TRBV5-1	few	TRBJ1-2
CASSFGGEETQYF	TGTGCCAGCAGTTTTGGGGGCGAGGAGACCCAGTACTTC	.	TRBV28	.	TRBJ2-5
CASSSSVRFGETQYF	TGCGCCAGCAGCTCGTCGGTCCGATTCGGGGAGACCCAGTACTTC	.	TRBV5-1	.	TRBJ2-5
CASSFGQNSPLHF	TGTGCCAGCAGTTTTGGACAGAATTCACCCCTCCACTTT	.	TRBV12-3/TRBV12-4	.	TRBJ1-6
CASSPGASGGLGGETQYF	TGTGCCAGCAGTCCAGGAGCTAGCGGGGGGCTTGGAGGGGAGACCCAGTACTTC	TRBD2	TRBV7-8	.	TRBJ2-5
CASRTGSDYNEQFF	TGTGCCAGCAGAACAGGGTCGGACTACAATGAGCAGTTCTTC	.	TRBV6-5	.	TRBJ2-1
CASSSLAGDGYEQYF	TGTGCCAGCAGCAGTCTAGCGGGGGATGGGTACGAGCAGTACTTC	TRBD2	TRBV7-2	once	TRBJ2-7
CASSRGTGGPYEQYF	TGCGCCAGCAGCCGTGGGACAGGGGGCCCGTACGAGCAGTACTTC	TRBD1	TRBV4-1	few	TRBJ2-7
CASSTQPTGLYEQYF	TGTGCCAGTAGTACCCAACCGACAGGGCTCTACGAGCAGTACTTC	TRBD1	TRBV19	.	TRBJ2-7
CASSLGQNTGELFF	TGTGCCAGCAGCCTGGGACAGAACACCGGGGAGCTGTTTTTT	.	TRBV5-4	.	TRBJ2-2